The TCR beta chain under discussion was sequenced for a study of cytomegalovirus exposure and HLA in healthy donors. General study results and limits: Later, an analysis found that common viral pathogens appeared to be linked with several of the most significant clusters. Previously analyzed data showed that most TCR beta V segments were productive at a frequency of about 87% or about 30%.

The junction had 5 bases not matched to a gene; V was cut back by 4 bases and J by 2 bases. The CDR3 is made up of 15 amino acids. Germline-derived CDR1 and CDR2 are MDHEN and SYDVKM. On this clone: No antigen is known for it.

The PCR contained 60 Vbeta and 13 Jbeta primers. Profiling relied on immunoSEQ multiplex PCR, and the TCRdb table lists in-frame clones only, not all of them. The sample holds around 140,000 clones, 80% to 90% seen once. The receptor was isolated from a young woman in good health and CMV-seronegative. Input material: PBMCs. This chain joins TRBV28 and TRBJ1-2; 9 bases agree with TRBD1. The CDR3 is CASSSPGQGNYGYTF. CDR3 in DNA: TGTGCCAGCAGTTCCCCCGGACAGGGGAACTATGGCTACACCTTC.